This T cell receptor beta chain is drawn from a study of shared clonotypes between healthy human individuals. The repertoire was sequenced with immunoSEQ multiplex PCR; TCRdb's copy has only in-frame clones and lacks some. The sample includes some 550,000 clones, 97% of them seen just once. Worth noting for this clone: Its antigen is not known.

The study's findings and limits: Naive CD4 clonotype sharing across four donors was around 5%.

The specimen sequenced was naive CD4+ T cells sorted from blood. Subset: CD45RA+ positively selected. The sequence came from a woman aged 25 to 45 in good health.

The CDR3 loop is CASSPVARGSYEQYF. The DNA of the CDR3 is TGTGCCAGCAGCCCGGTGGCTAGGGGGTCCTACGAGCAGTACTTC. The chain links TRBV11-1 to TRBJ2-7, with TRBD1 as a possible D gene (6 bases). The germline CDR1 and CDR2 sequences are SGHAT and FQDESV (reference sequence). This CDR3 has 15 amino acids. Trimming took off 5 bases at V and 1 base at J, with 15 bases between the two ends.